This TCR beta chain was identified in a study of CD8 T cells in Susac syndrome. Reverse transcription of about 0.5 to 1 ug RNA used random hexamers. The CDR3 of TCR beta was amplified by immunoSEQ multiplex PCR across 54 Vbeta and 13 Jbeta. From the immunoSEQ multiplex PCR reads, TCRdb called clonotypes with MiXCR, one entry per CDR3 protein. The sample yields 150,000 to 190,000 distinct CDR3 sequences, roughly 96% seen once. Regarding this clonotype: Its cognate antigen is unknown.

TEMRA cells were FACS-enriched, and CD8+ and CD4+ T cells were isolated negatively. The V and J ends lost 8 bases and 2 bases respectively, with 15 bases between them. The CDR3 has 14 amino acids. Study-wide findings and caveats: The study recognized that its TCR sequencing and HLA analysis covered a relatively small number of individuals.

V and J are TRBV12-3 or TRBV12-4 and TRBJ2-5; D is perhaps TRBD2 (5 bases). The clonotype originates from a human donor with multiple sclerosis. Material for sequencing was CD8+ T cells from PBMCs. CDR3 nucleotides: TGTGCCAGCCGTTCCGGGGTAGGACAAGAGACCCAGTACTTC. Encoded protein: CASRSGVGQETQYF.